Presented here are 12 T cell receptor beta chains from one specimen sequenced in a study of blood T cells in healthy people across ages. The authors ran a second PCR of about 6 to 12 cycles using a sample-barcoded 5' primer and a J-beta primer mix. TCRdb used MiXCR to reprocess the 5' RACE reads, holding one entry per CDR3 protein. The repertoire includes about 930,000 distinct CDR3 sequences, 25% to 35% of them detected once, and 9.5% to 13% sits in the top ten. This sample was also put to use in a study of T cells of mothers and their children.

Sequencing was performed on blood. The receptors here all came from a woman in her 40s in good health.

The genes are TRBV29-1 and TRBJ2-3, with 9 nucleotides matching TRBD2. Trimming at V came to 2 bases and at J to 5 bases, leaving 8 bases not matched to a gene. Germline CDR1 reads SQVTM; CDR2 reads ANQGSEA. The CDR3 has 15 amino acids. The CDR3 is CSVELPSGAVDTQYF. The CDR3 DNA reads TGCAGCGTTGAACTTCCTAGCGGGGCCGTAGATACGCAGTATTTT.

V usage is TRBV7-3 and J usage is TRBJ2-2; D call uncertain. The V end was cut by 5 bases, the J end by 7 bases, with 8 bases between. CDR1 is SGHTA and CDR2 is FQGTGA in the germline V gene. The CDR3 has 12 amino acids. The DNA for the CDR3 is TGTGCCAGCAGCGTTGATAACGGGGAGCTGTTTTTT. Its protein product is CASSVDNGELFF.

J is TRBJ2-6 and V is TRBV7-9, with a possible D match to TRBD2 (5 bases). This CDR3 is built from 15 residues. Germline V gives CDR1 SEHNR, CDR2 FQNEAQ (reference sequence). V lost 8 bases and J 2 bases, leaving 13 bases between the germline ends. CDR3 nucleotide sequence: TGTGCCAGCCTCGGAGGTCCCCCTGGGGCCAACGTCCTGACTTTC. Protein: CASLGGPPGANVLTF.

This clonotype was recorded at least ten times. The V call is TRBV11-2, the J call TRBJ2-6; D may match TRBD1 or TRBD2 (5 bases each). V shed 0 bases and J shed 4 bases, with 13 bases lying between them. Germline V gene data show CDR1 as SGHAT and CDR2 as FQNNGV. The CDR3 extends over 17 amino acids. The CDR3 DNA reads TGTGCCAGCAGCTTAGATCTCCCGGGACGAGGGGCCAACGTCCTGACTTTC. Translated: CASSLDLPGRGANVLTF.

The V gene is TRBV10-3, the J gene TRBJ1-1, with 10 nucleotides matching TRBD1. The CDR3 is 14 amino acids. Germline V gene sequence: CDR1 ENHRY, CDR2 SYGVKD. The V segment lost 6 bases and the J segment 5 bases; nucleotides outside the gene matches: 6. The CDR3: CAIRGQGRITEAFF. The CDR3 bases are TGTGCCATCAGGGGACAGGGGAGAATAACTGAAGCTTTCTTT.

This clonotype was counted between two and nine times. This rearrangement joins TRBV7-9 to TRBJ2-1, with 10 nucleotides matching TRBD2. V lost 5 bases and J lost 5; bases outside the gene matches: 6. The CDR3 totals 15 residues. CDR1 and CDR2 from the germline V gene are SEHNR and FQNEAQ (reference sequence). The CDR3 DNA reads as TGTGCCAGCAGCAACCTAGCGGGGGCTAACAATGAGCAGTTCTTC. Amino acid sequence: CASSNLAGANNEQFF.

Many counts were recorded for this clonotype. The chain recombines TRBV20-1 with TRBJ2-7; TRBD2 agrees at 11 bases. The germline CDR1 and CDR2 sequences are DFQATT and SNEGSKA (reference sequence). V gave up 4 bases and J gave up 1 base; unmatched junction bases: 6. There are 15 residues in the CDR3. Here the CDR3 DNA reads TGCAGTGCTATCCCACTAGCGGGGGTATCCTACGAGCAGTACTTC. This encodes CSAIPLAGVSYEQYF.

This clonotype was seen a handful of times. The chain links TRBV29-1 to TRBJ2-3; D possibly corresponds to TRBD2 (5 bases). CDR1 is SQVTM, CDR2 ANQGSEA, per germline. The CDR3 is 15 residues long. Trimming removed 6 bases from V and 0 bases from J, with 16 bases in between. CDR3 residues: CSVPTLGLSTDTQYF. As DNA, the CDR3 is TGCAGCGTCCCGACGTTAGGACTCAGCACAGATACGCAGTATTTT.

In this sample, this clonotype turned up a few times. The CDR3 coding sequence is TGCGCCAGCAGCTTGCCACAGGGGAAGGCTTTCTCTGGGGCCAACGTCCTGACTTTC. Translated: CASSLPQGKAFSGANVLTF. The genes are TRBV5-1 and TRBJ2-6; TRBD1 matches 7 bases. J was trimmed by 0 bases and V by 1 base; bases with no gene match: 10. The CDR3 loop spans 19 amino acids. The germline V gene encodes CDR1 SGHRS and CDR2 YFSETQ.

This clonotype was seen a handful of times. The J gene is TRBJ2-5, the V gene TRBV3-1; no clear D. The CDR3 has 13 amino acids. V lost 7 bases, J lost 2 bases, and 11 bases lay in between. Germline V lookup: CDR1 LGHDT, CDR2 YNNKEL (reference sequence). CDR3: CASTYETQETQYF. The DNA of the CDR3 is TGTGCCAGCACATATGAGACACAAGAGACCCAGTACTTC.

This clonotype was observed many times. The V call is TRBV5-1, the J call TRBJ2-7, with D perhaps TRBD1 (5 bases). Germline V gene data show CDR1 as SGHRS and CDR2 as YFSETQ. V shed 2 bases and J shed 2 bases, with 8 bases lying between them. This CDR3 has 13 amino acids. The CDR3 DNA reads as TGCGCCAGCAGCTTTGACAGAACCTACGAGCAGTACTTC. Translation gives CASSFDRTYEQYF.

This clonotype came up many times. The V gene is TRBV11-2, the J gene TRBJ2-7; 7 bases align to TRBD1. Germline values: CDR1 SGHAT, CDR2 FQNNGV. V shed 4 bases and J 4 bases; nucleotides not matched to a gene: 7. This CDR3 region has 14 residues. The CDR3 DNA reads TGTGCCAGCAGCTCGACAGGGAACAAGTACGAGCAGTACTTC. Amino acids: CASSSTGNKYEQYF.